This T cell receptor beta chain was identified in a study of T-cell reconstitution after alpha-beta-depleted transplantation in children. Overall study results and limits: T cells produced anew were the main source of T-cell counts and diversity one year after transplant.

Germline V gene sequence: CDR1 SEHNR, CDR2 FQNEAQ (reference sequence). This CDR3 is 15 amino acids long. The V gene lost 5 bases and the J gene lost 1 base, with 12 bases spanning the gap. Preparation of the TCRbeta library involved a method that used unique molecular identifiers. One entry per CDR3 protein, called by TCRdb with MiXCR from the PCR reads. The sample holds around 800,000 distinct CDR3 sequences; around 15% are singletons and the top ten take approximately 5%. Points on this clonotype: Its antigen is not known.

The chain uses TRBV7-9 and TRBJ1-3; D is unclear. The receptor was isolated from a male patient under 18 who had a stem cell transplant for acute lymphoblastic leukemia, so the T cells may come from the graft donor. The specimen comprised PBMCs, mostly from graft donor cells, sampled 360 days after TCRalphabeta/CD19-depleted stem cell transplant. The chain's CDR3 is CASSNLLRSGNTIYF. The DNA for the CDR3 is TGTGCCAGCAGCAATTTGCTGAGGTCTGGAAACACCATATATTTT.